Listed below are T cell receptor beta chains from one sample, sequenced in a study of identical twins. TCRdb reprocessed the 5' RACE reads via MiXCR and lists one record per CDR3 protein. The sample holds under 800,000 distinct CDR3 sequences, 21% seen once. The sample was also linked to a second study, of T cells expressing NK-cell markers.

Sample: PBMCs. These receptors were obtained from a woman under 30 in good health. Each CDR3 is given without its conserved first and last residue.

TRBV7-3	ASSLKRENEQY
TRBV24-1	ATSDAASTDTQY
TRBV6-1	ASSGPGPSRSSYNEQF
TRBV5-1	ASKRGPQDEQY
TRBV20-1	SARDQSRLWGNEQF
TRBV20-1	SARVPGLVSGELF
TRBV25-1	ASSLHRDTNNEQF
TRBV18	ASSPFGGDNSPLH
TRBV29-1	SVVRQNYGYT
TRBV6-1	ASSPSGSGLRNQPQH
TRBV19	ASSLLALTYNEQF
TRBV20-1	SAPDRLYGNQPQH
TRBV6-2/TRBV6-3	ASTVAGDSYNEQF
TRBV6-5	ASSYDGLSNQPQH
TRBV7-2	ASSRTGPGSQY
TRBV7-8	ASSRGDWEKLF
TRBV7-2	ASSLAFRRLESGELF
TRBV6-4	ASSDNTDTQY